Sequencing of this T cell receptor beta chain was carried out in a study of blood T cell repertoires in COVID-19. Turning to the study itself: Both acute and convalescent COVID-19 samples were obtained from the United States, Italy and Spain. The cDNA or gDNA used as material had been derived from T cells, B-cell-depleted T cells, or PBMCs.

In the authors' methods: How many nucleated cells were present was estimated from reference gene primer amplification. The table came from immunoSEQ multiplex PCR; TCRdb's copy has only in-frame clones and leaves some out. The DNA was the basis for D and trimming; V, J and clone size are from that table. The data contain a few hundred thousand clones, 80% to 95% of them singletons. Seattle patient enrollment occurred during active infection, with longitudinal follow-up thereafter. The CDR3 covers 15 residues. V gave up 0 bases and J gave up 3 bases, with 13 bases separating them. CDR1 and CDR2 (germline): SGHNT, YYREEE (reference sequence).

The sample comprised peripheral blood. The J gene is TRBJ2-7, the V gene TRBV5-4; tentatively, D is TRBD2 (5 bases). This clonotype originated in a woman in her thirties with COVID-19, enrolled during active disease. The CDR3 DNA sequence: TGTGCCAGCAGCTTGGGGGCGGGCCTTCTCTACGAGCAGTACTTC. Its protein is CASSLGAGLLYEQYF.